The 6 T cell receptor beta chains listed next were all sequenced from one sample in a study of blood T cells in healthy people across ages (dated by TCRdb to between 2014 and 2017). Libraries were made using 5' RACE. Instrument used: Illumina HiSeq 2500. A second PCR of roughly 7 to 11 cycles was performed with a sample-barcoded 5' primer and a J-beta primer mix. TCRdb took the public reads, trimmed them with fastp at Q25, ran MiXCR for clone calling and kept in-frame beta chains. Entries are consolidated by CDR3 protein sequence, retaining the most common genes and DNA. A total of approximately 800,000 distinct CDR3 sequences appear in this sample, roughly 24% of them only once. The ten largest clones add up to 3% of the sample. The sample was also reused in another study, on T cells of mothers and their children.

The sequencing sample was made of blood. All receptors derive from a boy between 5 and 17 years old in good health.

The chain carries TRBV15 and TRBJ1-4; D call uncertain. CDR3 length equals 17 residues. Germline lookup yields CDR1 LNHNV and CDR2 YYDKDF (reference sequence). V was clipped by 5 bases and J by 0 bases, with 16 bases between them. The CDR3 spells CATSGGLESSTNEKLFF. The DNA for the CDR3 is TGTGCCACCAGCGGAGGGCTCGAGTCGTCAACTAATGAAAAACTGTTTTTT.

The genes are TRBV5-1 and TRBJ2-7, with D perhaps TRBD1 (5 bases). The length of the CDR3 is 16 residues. V was pared by 0 bases and J by 2 bases, with 15 bases between. Germline V CDR1 and CDR2: SGHRS, YFSETQ. The CDR3 spells CASSLEGATSPYEQYF. DNA of the CDR3: TGCGCCAGCAGCTTGGAAGGGGCTACATCACCCTACGAGCAGTACTTC.

On this clonotype: Its ends do not fully match the called genes, so a read error is possible. The V call is TRBV18, the J call TRBJ2-3; TRBD1 might be the D (6 bases). TRBJ2-5 matches the DNA end more closely, so the J call is doubtful. This CDR3 region has 13 residues. Germline lookup yields CDR1 KGHSH and CDR2 LQKENI. The CDR3 DNA reads TGTACCAGCTCACCAGGGGCTCAGGAGACCCAGTACTTC. It encodes CTSSPGAQETQYF.

This clonotype was detected a few times. V usage is TRBV2 and J usage is TRBJ1-1; D is unclear. This CDR3 spans 16 amino acids. The V and J ends lost 4 bases and 2 bases respectively, with 17 bases between them. Germline V gene sequence: CDR1 SNHLY, CDR2 FYNNEI. CDR3 bases: TGTGCCAGCAGTGGCGCCGGGCTGACCCGAAACACTGAAGCTTTCTTT. Its protein product is CASSGAGLTRNTEAFF.

The chain carries TRBV12-3 or TRBV12-4 and TRBJ2-3; either TRBD1 or TRBD2 may supply D (5 bases each). The CDR3 is made up of 15 amino acids. With 2 bases removed from V and 4 bases from J, the gap between germline ends came to 13 bases. CDR3 sequence: CASSLNSGTADTQYF. The CDR3 DNA is TGTGCCAGCAGTTTAAATTCGGGGACCGCAGATACGCAGTATTTT.

The gene calls are TRBV27 and TRBJ2-1, with D possibly TRBD2 on 7 matching bases. Germline loops: CDR1 MNHEY, CDR2 SMNVEV (reference sequence). CDR3 length: 15 amino acids. Trimming stripped 5 bases from V and 8 bases from J, with 19 bases between. CDR3 sequence (DNA): TGTGCCAGCAGTGTTTGGAGGGGGGGCGGCGATGAGCAGTTCTTC. The encoded protein is CASSVWRGGGDEQFF.